This note documents a single T cell receptor (beta chain) sequence. The target antigen is unknown. It was RNA transcripts that yielded the amplified TCR beta CDR3 regions. Primed by the HTBI set, a first-round RT-PCR was run on the TCR CDR3. TCRdb ran MiXCR on the multiplex PCR reads and lists one entry per CDR3 protein. There are 700,000 to 950,000 distinct CDR3 sequences in the sample; 35% occur only once, and around 29% lies in the top ten. This CDR3 has 15 residues. Trimming took off 3 bases at V and 0 bases at J, with 10 bases between the two ends. The germline gives CDR1 SGHTA, CDR2 FQGTGA. The data stem from a study of T cells in Graves' hyperthyroidism and ophthalmopathy. Findings of the study overall: Within blood appeared most thyroid clonotypes that had expanded above 0.001.

The rearrangement joins TRBV7-3 to TRBJ2-3; D is ambiguous. Sequenced input: blood. This sequence was found in a woman in her forties with Graves' hyperthyroidism. The CDR3 loop is CASSLTTTSTDTQYF. CDR3 nucleotide sequence: TGTGCCAGCAGCTTGACAACCACTAGCACAGATACGCAGTATTTT.